The 31 T cell receptor beta chains below come from one sample, sequenced in a study of beta chain features in type 1 diabetes. Broader study findings: Shortening that was moderate but significant affected the TCRB CDR3s of Type 1 diabetes patients in all four CD4+ subsets.

These receptors have no identified antigens. Expressed TCRB transcripts were sequenced because the entire RNA isolate underwent reverse transcription. Sequenced by immunoSEQ multiplex PCR; TCRdb stores in-frame clones only, minus some. This sample has around 140,000 clones, with roughly 10% found just once. The sequenced sample was central memory CD4+ T cells from blood. Every receptor here comes from a man aged 25 to 45 with type 1 diabetes.

The J gene is TRBJ2-3, the V gene TRBV29-1; D gene uncertain. The CDR3 has 14 residues. CDR1 is SQVTM and CDR2 is ANQGSEA in the germline V gene. Trimming shortened V by 1 base and J by 1 base, and 9 bases separated the two germline ends. CDR3: CSVEGQARTDTQYF. The CDR3 nucleotides are TGCAGCGTTGAAGGGCAGGCACGCACAGATACGCAGTATTTT.

In this sample, this clone turned up a few times. The J gene is TRBJ2-1, the V gene TRBV9; TRBD1 is a possible D gene (5 bases). The CDR3 is 16 amino acids. From germline, CDR1 is SGDLS and CDR2 YYNGEE. V lost 2 bases, J lost 1 base, and 13 bases lay in between. The CDR3 DNA reads as TGTGCCAGCAGCGTCAGGGCCTCATTATCCTACAATGAGCAGTTCTTC. Protein: CASSVRASLSYNEQFF. Together with reference TRBV9 and TRBJ2-1, the CDR3 gives the full variable domain: DSGVTQTPKHLITATGQRVTLRCSPRSGDLSVYWYQQSLDQGLQFLIQYYNGEERAKGNILERFSAQQFPDLHSELNLSSLELGDSALYFCASSVRASLSYNEQFFGPGTRLTVL.

This clone has more than one count but fewer than ten. The V gene is TRBV19, the J gene TRBJ2-7; D perhaps matches TRBD1 (5 bases). Germline CDR1 and CDR2: LNHDA and SQIVND (reference sequence). This CDR3 comprises 15 residues. Deletions cut 3 bases from V and 2 bases from J, with 14 bases between. The CDR3 sequence is CASSINPTDTYEQYF. The CDR3 DNA sequence: TGTGCCAGTAGTATCAACCCGACAGATACCTACGAGCAGTACTTC.

CDR3 DNA: TGTGCCACCAGCATGGGAGGGACAGGAGGGTCTCAGCCCCAGCATTTT. Its translation: CATSMGGTGGSQPQHF. The rearrangement joins TRBV15 to TRBJ1-5; 8 positions agree with TRBD1. CDR1 is LNHNV, CDR2 YYDKDF, per germline (reference sequence). The CDR3 is 16 residues long. V trimming: 4 bases; J trimming: 6 bases; junction bases outside the gene matches: 11.

V is TRBV5-1 and J is TRBJ2-2; D is uncertain. V lost 0 bases to trimming and J lost 4 bases, with 13 bases between them. The CDR3 covers 16 residues. CDR1 and CDR2 from the germline V gene are SGHRS and YFSETQ. The DNA of the CDR3 is TGCGCCAGCAGCTTGGCCGTTGATGGCTCCACCGGGGAGCTGTTTTTT. This translates into CASSLAVDGSTGELFF.

This clone was seen only a few times. The rearrangement uses TRBV7-2 and TRBJ1-1; weak D call: TRBD1 (5 bases). CDR3 length: 17 residues. In germline, CDR1 is SGHTA, CDR2 FQGNSA. V lost 2 bases and J 5 bases, leaving 21 bases between the germline ends. CDR3 amino acids: CASSLNFFVGGKTEAFF. CDR3 nucleotides: TGTGCCAGCAGCTTAAACTTCTTCGTGGGGGGAAAGACTGAAGCTTTCTTT.

The sample holds a few counts of this clone. The chain recombines TRBV30 with TRBJ2-3, with no clear D. The ends were cut back, 5 bases at V and 3 bases at J, with 6 bases in the middle. This CDR3 region has 11 residues. The germline gives CDR1 GTSNPN, CDR2 SVGIG (reference sequence). CDR3 bases: TGTGCCTGGTCAGCGACAGATACGCAGTATTTT. Its protein product is CAWSATDTQYF.

This rearrangement joins TRBV18 to TRBJ2-3, with 8 bases identical to TRBD2. This CDR3 has 15 amino acids. CDR1 and CDR2 from the germline V gene are KGHSH and LQKENI. V trimming: 2 bases; J trimming: 3 bases; junction bases outside the gene matches: 4. The CDR3 region is CASSPLGLATDTQYF. CDR3 in DNA: TGTGCCAGCTCACCATTAGGACTAGCAACAGATACGCAGTATTTT.

The J gene is TRBJ2-7, the V gene TRBV5-4, with 12 positions matching TRBD1. The CDR3 totals 15 residues. From germline, CDR1 is SGHNT and CDR2 YYREEE (reference sequence). V trimming: 0 bases; J trimming: 5 bases; junction bases outside the gene matches: 3. The CDR3 here is CASSLGGTGGNEQYF. The CDR3 nucleotides are TGTGCCAGCAGCTTGGGGGGGACAGGGGGCAACGAGCAGTACTTC.

The chain combines TRBV19 with TRBJ2-1; D not resolved. V was shortened by 0 bases and J by 7 bases, with 13 bases between the two germline ends. Germline loops: CDR1 LNHDA, CDR2 SQIVND (reference sequence). This CDR3 has 15 amino acids. In nucleotides, the CDR3 is TGTGCCAGTAGTATAGAGCACTCGAGGTGGAATGAGCAGTTCTTC. It codes for CASSIEHSRWNEQFF.

This clone was recorded a few times. This chain connects TRBV2 to TRBJ1-1; the D gene is possibly TRBD1 (5 bases). This CDR3 is built from 13 residues. V was clipped by 9 bases and J by 3 bases, with 14 bases between them. Germline CDR1 is SNHLY and CDR2 is FYNNEI. This CDR3 is CASQGGMDTEAFF. The CDR3 DNA is TGTGCCAGTCAGGGAGGGATGGACACTGAAGCTTTCTTT.

The chain is built from TRBV7-9 and TRBJ2-2; 9 bases map to TRBD1. This CDR3 spans 16 amino acids. V lost 3 bases and J lost 6; bases outside the gene matches: 8. Germline CDR1 and CDR2: SEHNR and FQNEAQ (reference sequence). The CDR3 DNA is TGTGCCAGCAGCTTTGACGGGACAGGGTCTCCCGGGGAGCTGTTTTTT. Translation gives CASSFDGTGSPGELFF.

The gene calls are TRBV6-1 and TRBJ1-5, with a weak D call TRBD1 (5 bases). The V gene lost 1 base and the J gene lost 7 bases, with 11 bases spanning the gap. This CDR3 contains 14 residues. From germline, CDR1 is MNHNS and CDR2 SASEGT. This CDR3 is CASSEGAGNQPQHF. The CDR3 DNA sequence: TGTGCCAGCAGTGAAGGAGCAGGGAACCAGCCCCAGCATTTT.

This rearrangement joins TRBV27 to TRBJ2-3, with a tentative D call TRBD2 (6 bases). V lost 7 bases to trimming and J lost 4 bases, with 12 bases between them. The CDR3 spans 13 residues. In germline, CDR1 is MNHEY, CDR2 SMNVEV (reference sequence). The CDR3 is CASKSTGADTQYF. The CDR3 DNA reads as TGTGCCAGCAAGTCAACGGGGGCAGATACGCAGTATTTT.

A few counts support this clone. The rearrangement uses TRBV7-6 and TRBJ2-7, with D perhaps matching TRBD2 (6 bases). V was shortened by 5 bases and J by 1 base, with 12 bases between the two germline ends. This CDR3 has 14 amino acids. Germline lookup yields CDR1 SGHVS and CDR2 FNYEAQ. CDR3 sequence reads: CASSPRGLSYEQYF. As DNA, the CDR3 is TGTGCCAGCAGCCCCCGGGGACTTTCCTACGAGCAGTACTTC.

A few counts support this clone. V usage is TRBV2 and J usage is TRBJ2-1, with TRBD1 matching 8 bases. The junction had 7 bases not matched to a gene; V was cut back by 9 bases and J by 3 bases. Germline V gives CDR1 SNHLY, CDR2 FYNNEI. The CDR3 consists of 14 residues. The CDR3 reads CASFSGTGYNEQFF. The CDR3 region has the DNA TGTGCCAGTTTCTCCGGGACAGGCTACAATGAGCAGTTCTTC.

In its sample, this clone was seen a few times. The chain couples TRBV19 to TRBJ1-5; 10 positions match TRBD1. Germline lookup yields CDR1 LNHDA and CDR2 SQIVND (reference sequence). Trimming cost V 4 bases and J 7 bases; bases outside gene matches: 13. The CDR3 spans 17 residues. CDR3 coding DNA: TGTGCCAGTAGTACCAAATTGACAGGGGGCACCAGGCAGCCCCAGCATTTT. It is translated as CASSTKLTGGTRQPQHF.

The chain is built from TRBV4-3 and TRBJ1-1, with a possible D match to TRBD1 (5 bases). Germline CDR1 reads LGHNA; CDR2 reads YSLEER. V lost 1 base, J lost 0 bases, and 12 bases lay in between. The CDR3 is 16 amino acids. The CDR3 loop is CASSQAYWGVNTEAFF. DNA for the CDR3: TGCGCCAGCAGCCAAGCCTATTGGGGGGTGAACACTGAAGCTTTCTTT.

This rearrangement joins TRBV7-9 to TRBJ2-1, with a tentative D call TRBD1 (6 bases). V lost 5 bases and J lost 6, with 17 bases in between. The CDR3 is 15 amino acids. Germline V CDR1 and CDR2: SEHNR, FQNEAQ (reference sequence). The CDR3 sequence is CASSVRDLGGNEQFF. The DNA for the CDR3 is TGTGCCAGCAGCGTCCGGGACCTAGGGGGCAATGAGCAGTTCTTC.

The CDR3 sequence is CASSETQGLGSPLHF. The CDR3 nucleotides read TGTGCCAGCAGTGAAACCCAGGGGCTGGGTTCACCCCTCCACTTT. V usage is TRBV6-1 and J usage is TRBJ1-6; a possible D gene is TRBD1 (6 bases). The CDR3 totals 15 residues. CDR1 is MNHNS, CDR2 SASEGT, per germline. The ends were cut back, 2 bases at V and 9 bases at J, with 14 bases in the middle.

The chain is built from TRBV4-1 and TRBJ2-2; 8 nucleotides align to TRBD2. Trimming removed 1 base from V and 5 bases from J; junction bases left unmatched: 6. Germline V gene data show CDR1 as MGHRA and CDR2 as YSYEKL. The CDR3 has 16 residues. CDR3 loop: CASSQAGGLRTGELFF. CDR3 DNA sequence: TGCGCCAGCAGCCAAGCGGGGGGGCTGAGAACCGGGGAGCTGTTTTTT.

The chain recombines TRBV4-2 with TRBJ1-5, with D tentatively TRBD1 (5 bases). Germline CDR1 and CDR2: LGHNA and YNFKEQ. The CDR3 is made up of 14 amino acids. The V and J ends lost 1 base and 9 bases respectively, with 13 bases between them. The CDR3 nucleotides read TGTGCCAGCAGCCAAGGTGGGGGGGATTTGCCCCAGCATTTT. Translation gives CASSQGGGDLPQHF.

V is TRBV28 and J is TRBJ2-6; D remains ambiguous. Germline CDR1 and CDR2: MDHEN and SYDVKM. V was trimmed by 7 bases and J by 2 bases, leaving 15 bases between them. The CDR3 sequence is 16 residues long. The CDR3 spells CASMRHPLTGANVLTF. The CDR3 nucleotides read TGTGCCAGCATGAGGCATCCCCTCACTGGGGCCAACGTCCTGACTTTC.

J is TRBJ1-2 and V is TRBV6-5; a weak D match, TRBD1 (6 bases). The CDR3 has 13 amino acids. The V gene's germline CDR1 is MNHEY and CDR2 SVGAGI. V shed 6 bases and J shed 7 bases, with 15 bases lying between them. The CDR3 sequence: CASSPTGLSGYTF. CDR3 nucleotides: TGTGCCAGCAGCCCCACAGGGTTGAGTGGCTACACCTTC.

The CDR3 loop is CASRRDRENTEAFF. The CDR3 DNA reads TGTGCCAGCAGGAGGGACAGGGAGAACACTGAAGCTTTCTTT. The rearrangement links TRBV19 to TRBJ1-1; 9 positions match TRBD1. The germline V gene encodes CDR1 LNHDA and CDR2 SQIVND (reference sequence). The CDR3 spans 14 residues. The V segment lost 9 bases and the J segment 1 base; nucleotides outside the gene matches: 6.

In its sample, this clone was seen a few times. This sequence joins TRBV6-5 and TRBJ1-4; D uncertain. Looked up from germline, CDR1 is MNHEY and CDR2 is SVGAGI. The CDR3 sequence is 15 residues long. Trimming took 0 bases from V and 5 from J, leaving 10 bases between them. CDR3 sequence: CASSYSRGGNEKLFF. The CDR3 region has the DNA TGTGCCAGCAGTTACTCCCGGGGAGGGAATGAAAAACTGTTTTTT.

This chain connects TRBV6-1 to TRBJ2-3, with TRBD1 matching over 8 bases. This CDR3 spans 14 amino acids. Trimming removed 7 bases from V and 0 bases from J; junction bases left unmatched: 3. Germline CDR1 is MNHNS and CDR2 is SASEGT. Written as DNA, the CDR3 is TGTGCCAGCATCGACAGGGGTAGCACAGATACGCAGTATTTT. Protein product: CASIDRGSTDTQYF.

The chain joins TRBV11-1 to TRBJ2-5; weak D call: TRBD1 (6 bases). The ends were cut back, 5 bases at V and 2 bases at J, with 15 bases in the middle. CDR3 size: 15 residues. The germline CDR1 and CDR2 sequences are SGHAT and FQDESV (reference sequence). CDR3 coding DNA: TGTGCCAGCAGCCCCGCGATCGGACAGCAAGAGACCCAGTACTTC. Translation: CASSPAIGQQETQYF.

This clone was detected only a few times. The chain's CDR3 is CASSARLVQAYNEQFF. CDR3 coding DNA: TGTGCCAGCAGCGCCCGACTAGTTCAGGCTTACAATGAGCAGTTCTTC. The rearrangement links TRBV11-2 to TRBJ2-1, with D possibly being TRBD2 (6 bases). V gave up 5 bases and J gave up 4 bases, with 18 bases separating them. The CDR3 totals 16 residues. Germline CDR1 reads SGHAT; CDR2 reads FQNNGV.

In DNA, the CDR3 is TGTGCCAGCAGTTCCACAGGGATTGGGGCCAACGTCCTGACTTTC. Translated: CASSSTGIGANVLTF. The chain combines TRBV28 with TRBJ2-6, with D tentatively TRBD1 (6 bases). Deletions cut 4 bases from V and 3 bases from J, with 10 bases between. The CDR3 length is 15 residues. Germline CDR1 and CDR2: MDHEN and SYDVKM.

There are a few counts of this clone. The chain couples TRBV5-5 to TRBJ2-1; a possible D gene is TRBD2 (6 bases). CDR3 length: 11 amino acids. CDR1 is SGHKS, CDR2 YYEKEE, per germline (reference sequence). V lost 7 bases, J lost 6 bases, and 8 bases lay in between. As DNA, the CDR3 is TGTGCCAGCGGACTAAGCAATGAGCAGTTCTTC. This encodes CASGLSNEQFF.